A selection of T cell receptor beta chains follows, all from one sample in a study of yellow fever vaccine responses in identical twins. TCRdb passed the RT-PCR reads through MiXCR, listing each CDR3 protein once. The table includes a few thousand distinct CDR3 sequences, around 83% detected once. This specimen consisted of T cells from blood (PBMCs), unsorted or a sorted subset (not recorded which), obtained before or after yellow fever vaccination (not recorded which). These receptor sequences come from a woman under 30 who received the yellow fever vaccine. CDR3s include the opening cysteine and the closing phenylalanine or tryptophan. Each record gives: clone size, J gene, V gene, D gene, CDR3 protein, CDR3 DNA. D genes are given only for firm matches. Not all rows give a size; the values are once, few, many and, for expanded clones, a class.

few | TRBJ1-6 | TRBV11-3 | . | CASSLEGGERSPLHF | TGTGCCAGCAGCTTAGAAGGGGGGGAACGGTCACCCCTCCACTTT
few | TRBJ2-3 | TRBV10-3 | TRBD2 | CASGASGRASTDTQYF | TGTGCCTCGGGGGCTAGCGGGAGGGCTAGCACAGATACGCAGTATTTT
. | TRBJ1-2 | TRBV11-2 | . | CASSPPGGLSYTF | TGTGCCAGCAGCCCTCCGGGGGGGCTGAGCTACACCTTC
. | TRBJ2-5 | TRBV11-3 | TRBD1 | CASSPGQGARGETQYF | TGTGCCAGCAGCCCTGGACAGGGGGCGCGAGGAGAGACCCAGTACTTC
. | TRBJ2-7 | TRBV11-2 | TRBD2 | CASSPRGSGSYEQYF | TGTGCCAGCAGCCCCCGAGGTAGCGGGTCTTACGAGCAGTACTTC
. | TRBJ2-1 | TRBV29-1 | . | CSVVGRGYEQFF | TGCAGCGTTGTCGGTAGGGGTTATGAGCAGTTCTTC
. | TRBJ2-1 | TRBV11-3 | TRBD1 | CASSLEGQVFNEQFF | TGTGCCAGCAGCTTAGAAGGACAGGTTTTCAATGAGCAGTTCTTC
. | TRBJ1-4 | TRBV6-5 | TRBD1 | CASSYSMGQGEKLFF | TGTGCCAGCAGTTACTCCATGGGACAGGGGGAAAAACTGTTTTTT
. | TRBJ1-1 | TRBV10-1 | TRBD1 | CASSSGGTNTEAFF | TGCGCCAGCAGTTCAGGGGGCACGAACACTGAAGCTTTCTTT
. | TRBJ2-1 | TRBV11-1 | . | CASSATGDYNEQFF | TGTGCCAGCAGCGCAACCGGGGACTACAATGAGCAGTTCTTC
. | TRBJ2-5 | TRBV2 | . | CASSAGDQETQYF | TGTGCCAGCAGTGCGGGAGATCAAGAGACCCAGTACTTC
. | TRBJ1-2 | TRBV15 | . | CATSYNRADGYTF | TGTGCCACCAGCTACAACAGGGCAGATGGCTACACCTTC
. | TRBJ2-5 | TRBV29-1 | . | CSWRVQETQYF | TGCAGCTGGAGGGTACAAGAGACCCAGTACTTC
once | TRBJ1-2 | TRBV4-1 | TRBD1 | CASSQDFGTGSSYTF | TGCGCCAGCAGCCAAGATTTCGGGACAGGGAGTAGCTACACCTTC
. | TRBJ2-6 | TRBV3-1 | . | CASSQSGANVLTF | TGTGCCAGCAGCCAGTCTGGGGCCAACGTCCTGACTTTC
few | TRBJ2-3 | TRBV2 | . | CASNAAGTQYF | TGTGCCAGCAATGCCGCAGGCACGCAGTATTTT
. | TRBJ1-3 | TRBV15 | . | CATSRDATGPGNTIYF | TGTGCCACCAGCAGAGATGCCACAGGGCCAGGAAACACCATATATTTT
. | TRBJ2-1 | TRBV11-1 | . | CASSLTGVNEQFF | TGTGCCAGCAGCCTTACAGGAGTCAACGAGCAGTTCTTC
. | TRBJ2-1 | TRBV10-1 | TRBD2 | CASSLGGVTEQFF | TGCGCCAGCAGTCTGGGGGGGGTTACTGAGCAGTTCTTC
. | TRBJ2-3 | TRBV10-1 | . | CASSEVYSATADTQYF | TGCGCCAGCAGTGAGGTATACTCCGCGACCGCAGATACGCAGTATTTT
once | TRBJ2-5 | TRBV15 | . | CATSRDSGKETQYF | TGTGCCACCAGCAGAGATTCGGGGAAAGAGACCCAGTACTTC
. | TRBJ2-7 | TRBV3-1 | . | CASSHPRPSGEQYF | TGTGCCAGCAGCCACCCACGTCCGTCCGGGGAGCAGTACTTC
. | TRBJ2-7 | TRBV10-3 | . | CAISESTRNYEQYF | TGTGCCATCAGTGAGTCGACAAGAAACTACGAGCAGTACTTC
. | TRBJ1-1 | TRBV10-3 | . | CAISESGVGVNTEAFF | TGTGCCATCAGTGAGTCCGGGGTTGGAGTGAACACTGAAGCTTTCTTT
. | TRBJ2-1 | TRBV10-1 | TRBD1 | CASSDGQGAYNEQFF | TGCGCCAGCAGTGACGGACAGGGGGCGTACAATGAGCAGTTCTTC
. | TRBJ1-2 | TRBV6-2/TRBV6-3 | TRBD1 | CASSSIPRTGAEPYGYTF | TGTGCCAGCAGTTCAATACCTCGGACAGGGGCAGAGCCCTATGGCTACACCTTC
. | TRBJ2-7 | TRBV4-3 | TRBD2 | CASSRSLAGPYEQYF | TGCGCCAGCAGCCGCTCGCTAGCGGGGCCCTACGAGCAGTACTTC
. | TRBJ2-7 | TRBV11-2 | . | CASSPTTYEQYF | TGTGCCAGCAGCCCCACTACCTACGAGCAGTACTTC
. | TRBJ2-1 | TRBV7-2 | TRBD2 | CASSLSGGLYNEQFF | TGTGCCAGCAGCCTTAGCGGGGGGCTCTACAATGAGCAGTTCTTC
. | TRBJ2-7 | TRBV6-5 | TRBD1 | CASSSTGLSSYEQYF | TGTGCCAGCAGTTCGACAGGGTTGAGCTCCTACGAGCAGTACTTC
. | TRBJ1-2 | TRBV4-3 | . | CASSQDPSTYGYTF | TGCGCCAGCAGCCAAGATCCCAGTACCTATGGCTACACCTTC
. | TRBJ1-5 | TRBV28 | . | CASSPDEIQPQHF | TGTGCCAGCAGTCCGGACGAAATTCAGCCCCAGCATTTT
. | TRBJ2-1 | TRBV6-1 | . | CASSPRDSRDYEQFF | TGTGCCAGCAGCCCCCGGGACTCCCGGGACTATGAGCAGTTCTTC
. | TRBJ1-2 | TRBV7-9 | . | CASSLGGGYGYTF | TGTGCCAGCAGCTTAGGAGGGGGCTATGGCTACACCTTC
. | TRBJ2-6 | TRBV11-1 | . | CASSNTDSGANVLTF | TGTGCCAGCAGCAACACAGACTCTGGGGCCAACGTCCTGACTTTC
. | TRBJ2-1 | TRBV19 | . | CASSIDPQWEQFF | TGTGCCAGTAGTATAGACCCCCAATGGGAGCAGTTCTTC
. | TRBJ1-3 | TRBV6-5 | . | CASSYFPGLSSGNTIYF | TGTGCCAGCAGTTACTTTCCAGGGTTGTCCTCTGGAAACACCATATATTTT
once | TRBJ2-3 | TRBV5-1 | TRBD1 | CASSLPSGGADTQYF | TGCGCCAGCAGCTTGCCGTCAGGGGGCGCAGATACGCAGTATTTT
. | TRBJ2-1 | TRBV20-1 | . | CSASRGPAYNEQFF | TGCAGTGCTAGTAGGGGTCCCGCCTACAATGAGCAGTTCTTC
. | TRBJ1-2 | TRBV4-1 | . | CASSQDRQAIYGYTF | TGCGCCAGCAGCCAAGATAGACAAGCCATCTATGGCTACACCTTC
once | TRBJ1-1 | TRBV30 | . | CAWSRGVNTEAFF | TGTGCCTGGAGTAGGGGTGTGAACACTGAAGCTTTCTTT
. | TRBJ2-1 | TRBV6-5 | . | CASSYSPGSSYNEQFF | TGTGCCAGCAGTTACTCGCCGGGGAGCTCCTACAATGAGCAGTTCTTC
. | TRBJ2-7 | TRBV20-1 | . | CSTGDGYEQYF | TGCAGTACCGGAGACGGCTACGAGCAGTACTTC
. | TRBJ2-5 | TRBV3-1 | TRBD1 | CASSQRRTGGFGETQYF | TGTGCCAGCAGCCAAAGGCGGACAGGGGGCTTTGGAGAGACCCAGTACTTC
. | TRBJ1-2 | TRBV5-1 | TRBD1 | CASSRDSGTVKYGYTF | TGCGCCAGCAGCCGGGATTCCGGGACAGTGAAGTATGGCTACACCTTC
. | TRBJ1-1 | TRBV15 | . | CATSREGKATEAFF | TGTGCCACCAGCAGAGAAGGGAAGGCCACTGAAGCTTTCTTT
. | TRBJ2-1 | TRBV4-2 | TRBD2 | CASSPLGLAGGYNEQFF | TGTGCCAGCAGCCCCCTGGGACTAGCGGGAGGGTACAATGAGCAGTTCTTC
. | TRBJ2-1 | TRBV5-6 | . | CASSSPGTEYNEQFF | TGTGCCAGCAGCTCGCCCGGGACGGAATACAATGAGCAGTTCTTC
. | TRBJ2-3 | TRBV18 | . | CASSPRGREPDTQYF | TGTGCCAGCTCACCACGGGGCAGGGAGCCAGATACGCAGTATTTT